The clone carrying this T cell receptor (beta chain) came up a few times. Its antigen is unidentified. Treatment noted: PENTA 11 planned treatment interruption arm or continuous ART arm. From thawed PBMCs, naive CD4+ CD45RA+ CD45RO- T cells were sorted. This sample is drawn from a study of HIV-infected children after antiretroviral therapy interruption. Study-wide context: Interruption-arm sampling covered weeks 0, 12, interruption end (24 or 48), and about 3 years post-study. In continuous treatment, analyzed samples were from weeks 0, 48 and 150. Points from the study as a whole: After treatment interruption started, naive CD4+ CDR3 overlap across time points dropped.

A 3' RACE protocol on RNA, with unique molecular identifiers, produced the TCR library. Via MiXCR, TCRdb re-called the 3' RACE reads, giving one row per CDR3 protein. The sample has about 50,000 distinct CDR3 sequences, 3.5% to 5% seen once; the top ten hold 0.6% to 0.85%. This receptor was identified in a pool of human donors with HIV. The source was CD45RA+ CD4+ T cells from PBMCs, pooled from several time points, collected from a donor given antiretroviral therapy, either interrupted or continuous. As for subset: naive CD4+ CD45RA+ CD45RO- T cells.

The chain's CDR3 is CSARGELRGVYEQYF. CDR3 coding DNA: TGCAGTGCTAGAGGAGAACTCCGCGGGGTCTACGAGCAGTACTTC. The rearrangement joins TRBV20-1 to TRBJ2-7; D perhaps matches TRBD2 (6 bases). The germline gives CDR1 DFQATT, CDR2 SNEGSKA (reference sequence). V lost 1 base and J 3 bases, leaving 16 bases between the germline ends. The CDR3 length is 15 residues.